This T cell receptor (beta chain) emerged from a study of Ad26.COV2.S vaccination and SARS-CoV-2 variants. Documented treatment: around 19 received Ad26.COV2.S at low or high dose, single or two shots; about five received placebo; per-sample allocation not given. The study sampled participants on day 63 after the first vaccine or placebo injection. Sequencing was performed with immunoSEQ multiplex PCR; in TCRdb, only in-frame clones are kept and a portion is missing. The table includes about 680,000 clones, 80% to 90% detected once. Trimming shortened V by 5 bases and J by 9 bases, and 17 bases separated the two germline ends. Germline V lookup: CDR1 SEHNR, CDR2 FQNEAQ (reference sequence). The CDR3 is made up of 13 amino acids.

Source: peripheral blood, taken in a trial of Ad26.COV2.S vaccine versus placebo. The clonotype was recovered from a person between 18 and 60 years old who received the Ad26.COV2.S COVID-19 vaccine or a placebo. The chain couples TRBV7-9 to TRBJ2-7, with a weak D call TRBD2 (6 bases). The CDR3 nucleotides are TGTGCCAGCAGCCTGGAGGGCCGGGTCGTGCAGTACTTC. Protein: CASSLEGRVVQYF.